This TCR beta chain appears in the sequencing data of a study of T cell repertoires in cytomegalovirus infection. Across the whole study: A matching HLA type, together with CMV infection, was signaled by public TCR beta signatures.

TCRdb redid the calling of the reads with MiXCR, one entry per CDR3 protein. In the table there are around 250,000 distinct CDR3 sequences, over 15% of which are singletons. Points from the study as a whole: Cumulative frequency of public TCR beta families picked out carriers of CMV plus the relevant HLA.

Notes on this clonotype: The antigen remains undetermined.

The CDR3 is 15 residues long. Germline V gene data show CDR1 as MDHEN and CDR2 as SYDVKM. V shed 5 bases and J 5 bases; nucleotides not matched to a gene: 8. The gene calls are TRBV28 and TRBJ1-4, with 7 positions matching TRBD1. This TCR came from a human donor in good health (CMV status not recorded). Some clones in this sample may be carry-over from other donors' samples. The sequenced sample was CD8+ T cells from PBMCs. For the CDR3, the DNA is TGTGCCAGCAGTCCCCGGGACAGCCTAAATGAAAAACTGTTTTTT. Its translation is CASSPRDSLNEKLFF.